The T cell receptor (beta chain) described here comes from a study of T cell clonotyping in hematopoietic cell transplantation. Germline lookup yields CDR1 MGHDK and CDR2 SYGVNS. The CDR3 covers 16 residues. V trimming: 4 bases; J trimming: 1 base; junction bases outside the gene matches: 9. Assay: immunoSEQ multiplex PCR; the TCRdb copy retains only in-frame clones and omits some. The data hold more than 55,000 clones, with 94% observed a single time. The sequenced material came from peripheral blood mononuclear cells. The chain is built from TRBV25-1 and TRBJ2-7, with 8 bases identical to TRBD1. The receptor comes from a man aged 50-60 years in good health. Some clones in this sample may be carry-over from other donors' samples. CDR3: CASSGTGKAKSYEQYF. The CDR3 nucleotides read TGTGCCAGCAGTGGGACAGGGAAGGCCAAGTCCTACGAGCAGTACTTC.